This entry lists 17 T cell receptor beta chains sequenced from one sample in a study of control samples from healthy donors and cancer patients (dated by TCRdb to about 2020). To prepare the library, the immunoSEQ multiplex PCR assay was applied. TCRdb retrieved this table from immuneACCESS and kept in-frame rearrangements only. Not all clones are present; in checked studies, unresolved V genes account for under half, and no reason is known for the remainder. The sample records more than 25,000 clones, roughly 95% of which are singletons. The top ten clones comprise roughly 6.7% of the sample. The sample taken for sequencing was blood. These receptors were obtained from a man aged 60 to 69 in good health.

The gene calls are TRBV18 and TRBJ1-1, with D possibly being TRBD1 (5 bases). There are 14 residues in the CDR3. V lost 6 bases to trimming and J lost 1 base, with 12 bases between them. From germline, CDR1 is KGHSH and CDR2 LQKENI. The CDR3 sequence is CASSSITGNTEAFF. The CDR3 DNA sequence: TGTGCCAGCTCGTCCATTACAGGGAACACTGAAGCTTTCTTT.

The chain is built from TRBV4-3 and TRBJ2-6; the D is unclear. Germline lookup yields CDR1 LGHNA and CDR2 YSLEER. CDR3 length: 14 amino acids. Between the trimmed V and J ends, which lost 1 base and 4 bases, there was a span of 5 bases. CDR3 sequence: CASSQADGANVLTF. CDR3 DNA sequence: TGCGCCAGCAGCCAAGCGGACGGGGCCAACGTCCTGACTTTC.

This clone is a singleton in its sample. The rearrangement links TRBV3-1 (or the pseudogene TRBV3-2) to TRBJ1-1, with D unclear. V was pared by 5 bases and J by 7 bases, with 5 bases between. The CDR3 has 10 residues. Looked up from germline, CDR1 is LGHDT and CDR2 is YNNKEL (reference sequence). In DNA, the CDR3 is TGTGCCAGCAGCGACGGTGAAGCTTTCTTT. Translated, it gives CASSDGEAFF.

The J gene is TRBJ1-1, the V gene TRBV14; D is possibly TRBD1 (5 bases). V dropped 2 bases and J dropped 6 bases, with 13 bases sitting between them. The CDR3 runs 14 residues. Germline CDR1 SGHDN, CDR2 FVKESK. In DNA form, the CDR3 reads TGTGCCAGCAGCCAAAAGGGGTTCTTCTCTGAAGCTTTCTTT. This encodes CASSQKGFFSEAFF.

The V and J genes are TRBV4-2 and TRBJ1-5; 7 positions match TRBD1. This CDR3 has 21 residues. Germline V CDR1 and CDR2: LGHNA, YNFKEQ. Trimming removed 0 bases from V and 3 bases from J; junction bases left unmatched: 20. The DNA of the CDR3 is TGTGCCAGCAGCCAAGAGGTGATACTGACAGGGAGGGTTCTGGACAATCAGCCCCAGCATTTT. Translation: CASSQEVILTGRVLDNQPQHF.

The CDR3 nucleotides are TGTGCCAGCAGTTCTCCCGGGACTAGCGGGGGAGAGACCCAGTACTTC. Translating gives CASSSPGTSGGETQYF. The chain has TRBV28 and TRBJ2-5, with 14 bases lining up with TRBD2. The CDR3 extends over 16 amino acids. CDR1 is MDHEN and CDR2 is SYDVKM in the germline V gene. The V gene end was trimmed by 4 bases and the J gene end by 4 bases; junction bases not matched to a gene: 5.

This clone was counted a single time. This chain connects TRBV19 to TRBJ1-1, with 7 nucleotides matching TRBD1. Germline loops: CDR1 LNHDA, CDR2 SQIVND (reference sequence). The CDR3 is 17 residues long. V was pared by 3 bases and J by 0 bases, with 10 bases of the junction left unmatched. CDR3 sequence: CASSISSLQGMNTEAFF. CDR3 sequence (DNA): TGTGCCAGTAGTATTAGTTCCCTACAGGGGATGAACACTGAAGCTTTCTTT.

The rearrangement joins TRBV5-6 to TRBJ1-5; 7 nucleotides match TRBD1. V lost 5 bases, J lost 1 base, and 9 bases stayed unmatched. There are 16 residues in the CDR3. The germline V gene has CDR1 SGHDT and CDR2 YYEEEE. The CDR3 sequence: CASRKTKGASNQPQHF. The CDR3 nucleotides are TGTGCCAGCAGGAAGACAAAGGGGGCAAGCAATCAGCCCCAGCATTTT.

This chain connects TRBV19 to TRBJ1-1; possibly TRBD1 for D (6 bases). Trimming pared 4 bases from V and 5 bases from J, leaving 20 bases between. Germline values: CDR1 LNHDA, CDR2 SQIVND (reference sequence). CDR3 length: 16 amino acids. The CDR3 DNA reads TGTGCCAGTAGTAATGAGTTCAGGGGACGAGGGACTGAAGCTTTCTTT. The encoded protein is CASSNEFRGRGTEAFF.

V usage is TRBV28 and J usage is TRBJ2-4; 8 bases match TRBD1. Germline-derived CDR1 and CDR2 are MDHEN and SYDVKM. The V gene end was trimmed by 7 bases and the J gene end by 0 bases; junction bases not matched to a gene: 5. This CDR3 has 15 amino acids. CDR3 in amino acids: CASMHRGVAKNIQYF. In nucleotides, the CDR3 is TGTGCCAGCATGCACAGGGGGGTAGCCAAAAACATTCAGTACTTC.

This clone has just one count. The chain couples TRBV19 to TRBJ1-5; possible D gene TRBD1, 5 bases. The CDR3 sequence is 14 residues long. V was clipped by 5 bases and J by 3 bases, with 11 bases between them. Germline V gene data show CDR1 as LNHDA and CDR2 as SQIVND (reference sequence). The CDR3 here is CASSFREVNQPQHF. In DNA form, the CDR3 reads TGTGCCAGTAGTTTCAGGGAGGTCAATCAGCCCCAGCATTTT.

This chain links TRBV12-3 or TRBV12-4 with TRBJ1-1; D is possibly TRBD1 (6 bases). This CDR3 has 12 residues. The V and J ends lost 5 bases and 11 bases respectively, with 15 bases between them. The CDR3, as DNA: TGTGCCAGCAGTCAGAGTACAGGGATGGCTTTCTTT. It yields the protein CASSQSTGMAFF.

CDR3 coding DNA: TGTGCCAGCAGCTTTGGCAGTCGGGACCTCTACACCTTC. It encodes CASSFGSRDLYTF. The genes are TRBV7-9 and TRBJ1-2, with a possible D match to TRBD1 (5 bases). The CDR3 sequence is 13 residues long. Trimming cost V 3 bases and J 10 bases, with 15 bases left between them. Germline CDR1 is SEHNR and CDR2 is FQNEAQ (reference sequence).

The CDR3 sequence: CASSIVWAGDYNEQFF. The CDR3 DNA sequence: TGTGCCAGTAGTATAGTTTGGGCGGGAGATTACAATGAGCAGTTCTTC. This chain joins TRBV19 and TRBJ2-1; 7 bases align to TRBD2. Germline V lookup: CDR1 LNHDA, CDR2 SQIVND (reference sequence). V lost 1 base and J lost 4; bases outside the gene matches: 7. This CDR3 is 16 amino acids long.

The V and J genes are TRBV27 and TRBJ2-7, with D tentatively TRBD1 (6 bases). The CDR3 runs to 13 residues. Looked up from germline, CDR1 is MNHEY and CDR2 is SMNVEV (reference sequence). The ends were cut back, 2 bases at V and 10 bases at J, with 15 bases in the middle. This chain's CDR3 is CASSLVQRQVQYF. In nucleotides, the CDR3 is TGTGCCAGCAGTTTAGTTCAGAGACAGGTCCAGTACTTC.

The V call is TRBV10-2, the J call TRBJ1-6, with D possibly being TRBD1 (6 bases). CDR1 and CDR2 (germline): WSHSY, SAAADI. V gave up 1 base and J gave up 11 bases, with 18 bases separating them. The length of the CDR3 is 16 residues. Here the CDR3 reads CASSEYAGTRKAPLHF. In DNA, the CDR3 is TGCGCCAGCAGTGAGTACGCCGGGACAAGAAAGGCACCCCTCCACTTT.

This clone was seen only once. The chain joins TRBV24-1 to TRBJ1-2; the D gene is possibly TRBD1 (5 bases). The CDR3 contains 13 residues. In germline, CDR1 is KGHDR, CDR2 SFDVKD. V was clipped by 1 base and J by 4 bases, with 6 bases between them. In DNA form, the CDR3 reads TGTGCCACCAGTGATTTCGGGGGCTATGGCTACACCTTC. This sequence encodes CATSDFGGYGYTF.